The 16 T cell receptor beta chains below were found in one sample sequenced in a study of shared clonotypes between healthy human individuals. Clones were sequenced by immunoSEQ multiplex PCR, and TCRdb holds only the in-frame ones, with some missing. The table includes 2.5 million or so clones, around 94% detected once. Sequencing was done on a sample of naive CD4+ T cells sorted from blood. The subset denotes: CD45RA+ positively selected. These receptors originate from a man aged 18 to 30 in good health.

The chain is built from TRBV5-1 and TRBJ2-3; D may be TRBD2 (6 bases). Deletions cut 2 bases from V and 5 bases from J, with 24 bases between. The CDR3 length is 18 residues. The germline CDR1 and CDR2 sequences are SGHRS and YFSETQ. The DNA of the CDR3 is TGCGCCAGCAGCTTTTCGGGGGTAGCCCTTTCGTCGGGAGATACGCAGTATTTT. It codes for CASSFSGVALSSGDTQYF.

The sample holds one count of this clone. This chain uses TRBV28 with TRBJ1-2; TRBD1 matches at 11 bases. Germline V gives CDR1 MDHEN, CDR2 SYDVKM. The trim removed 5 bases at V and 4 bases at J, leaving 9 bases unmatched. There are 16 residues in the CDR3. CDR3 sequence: CASSPPTGTGGYGYTF. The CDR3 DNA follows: TGTGCCAGCAGTCCTCCAACCGGGACAGGGGGCTATGGCTACACCTTC.

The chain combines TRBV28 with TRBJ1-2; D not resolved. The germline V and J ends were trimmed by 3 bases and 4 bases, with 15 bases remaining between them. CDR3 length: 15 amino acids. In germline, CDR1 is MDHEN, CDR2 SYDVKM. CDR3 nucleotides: TGTGCCAGCAGTTTCCCTTCCGCGGGCGGCTATGGCTACACCTTC. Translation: CASSFPSAGGYGYTF.

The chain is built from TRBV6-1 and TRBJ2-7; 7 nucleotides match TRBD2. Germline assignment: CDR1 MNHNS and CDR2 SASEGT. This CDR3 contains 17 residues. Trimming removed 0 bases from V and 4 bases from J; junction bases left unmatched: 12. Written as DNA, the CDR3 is TGTGCCAGCAGTGAAGCGCCGGGGGGAGCCTCGAGGTACGAGCAGTACTTC. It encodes CASSEAPGGASRYEQYF.

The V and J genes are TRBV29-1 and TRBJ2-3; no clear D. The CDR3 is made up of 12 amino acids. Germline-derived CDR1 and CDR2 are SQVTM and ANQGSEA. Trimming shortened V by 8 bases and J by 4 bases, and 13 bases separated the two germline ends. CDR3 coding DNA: TGCAGCCCCACTTTCTTGGCAGATACGCAGTATTTT. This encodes CSPTFLADTQYF.

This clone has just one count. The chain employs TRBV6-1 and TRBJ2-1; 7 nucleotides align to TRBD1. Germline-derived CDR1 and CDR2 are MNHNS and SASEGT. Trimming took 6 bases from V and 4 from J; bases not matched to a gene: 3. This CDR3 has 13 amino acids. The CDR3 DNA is TGTGCCAGCAGCCGGGGACAGTACAATGAGCAGTTCTTC. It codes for CASSRGQYNEQFF.

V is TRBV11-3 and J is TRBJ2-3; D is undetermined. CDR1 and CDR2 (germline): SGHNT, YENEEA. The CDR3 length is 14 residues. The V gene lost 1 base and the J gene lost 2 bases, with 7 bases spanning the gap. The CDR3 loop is CASSLGAITDTQYF. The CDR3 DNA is TGTGCCAGCAGCTTAGGAGCGATCACAGATACGCAGTATTTT. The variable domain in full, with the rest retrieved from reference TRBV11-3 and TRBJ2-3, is EAGVVQSPRYKIIEKKQPVAFWCNPISGHNTLYWYLQNLGQGPELLIRYENEEAVDDSQLPKDRFSAERLKGVDSTLKIQPAELGDSAVYLCASSLGAITDTQYFGPGTRLTVL.

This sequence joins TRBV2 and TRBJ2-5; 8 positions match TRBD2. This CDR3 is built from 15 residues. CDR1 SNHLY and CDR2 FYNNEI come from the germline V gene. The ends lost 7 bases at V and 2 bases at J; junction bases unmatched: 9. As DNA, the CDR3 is TGTGCCAGCAATCCTAACGGGAGGGTACAAGAGACCCAGTACTTC. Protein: CASNPNGRVQETQYF.

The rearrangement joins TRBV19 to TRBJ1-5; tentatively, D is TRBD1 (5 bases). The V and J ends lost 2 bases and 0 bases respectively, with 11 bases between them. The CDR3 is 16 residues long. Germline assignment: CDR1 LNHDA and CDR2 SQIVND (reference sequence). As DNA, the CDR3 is TGTGCCAGTAGTATACCGGGAACAGGTAGCAATCAGCCCCAGCATTTT. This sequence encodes CASSIPGTGSNQPQHF.

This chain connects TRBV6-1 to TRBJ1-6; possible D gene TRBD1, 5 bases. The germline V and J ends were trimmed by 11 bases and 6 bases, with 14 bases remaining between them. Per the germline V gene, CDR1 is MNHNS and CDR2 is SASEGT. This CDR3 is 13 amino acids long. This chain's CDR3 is CAGGLAGNSPLHF. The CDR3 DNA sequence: TGTGCCGGGGGGTTGGCGGGTAATTCACCCCTCCACTTT.

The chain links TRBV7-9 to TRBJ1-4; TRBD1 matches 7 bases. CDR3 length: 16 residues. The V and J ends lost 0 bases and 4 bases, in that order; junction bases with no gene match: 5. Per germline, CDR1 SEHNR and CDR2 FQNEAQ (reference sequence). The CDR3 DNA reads TGTGCCAGCAGCTTAGCACCGGGACAGTTTAATGAAAAACTGTTTTTT. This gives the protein CASSLAPGQFNEKLFF. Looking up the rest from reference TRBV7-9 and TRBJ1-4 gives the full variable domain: DTGVSQNPRHKITKRGQNVTFRCDPISEHNRLYWYRQTLGQGPEFLTYFQNEAQLEKSRLLSDRFSAERPKGSFSTLEIQRTEQGDSAMYLCASSLAPGQFNEKLFFGSGTQLSVL.

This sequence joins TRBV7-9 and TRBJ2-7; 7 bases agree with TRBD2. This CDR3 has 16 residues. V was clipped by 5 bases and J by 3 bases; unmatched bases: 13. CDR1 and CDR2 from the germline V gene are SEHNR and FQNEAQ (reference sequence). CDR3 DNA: TGTGCCAGCAGCACGATACCGTCTAGCGGAGTCTACGAGCAGTACTTC. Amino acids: CASSTIPSSGVYEQYF.

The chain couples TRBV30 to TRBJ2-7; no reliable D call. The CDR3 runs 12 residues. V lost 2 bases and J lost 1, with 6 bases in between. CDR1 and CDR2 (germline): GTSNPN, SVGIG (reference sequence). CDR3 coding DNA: TGTGCCTGGAGTACAATTTCCTACGAGCAGTACTTC. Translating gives CAWSTISYEQYF.

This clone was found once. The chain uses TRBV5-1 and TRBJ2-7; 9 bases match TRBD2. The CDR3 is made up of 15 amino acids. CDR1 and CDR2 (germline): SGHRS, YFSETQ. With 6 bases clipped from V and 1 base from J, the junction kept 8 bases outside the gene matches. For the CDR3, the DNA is TGCGCCAGCACCCGCGATGGACTAGCGTCCTACGAGCAGTACTTC. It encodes CASTRDGLASYEQYF.

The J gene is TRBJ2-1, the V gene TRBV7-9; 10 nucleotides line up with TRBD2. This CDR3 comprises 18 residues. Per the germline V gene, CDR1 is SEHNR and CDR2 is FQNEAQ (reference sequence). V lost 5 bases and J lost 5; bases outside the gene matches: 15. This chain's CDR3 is CASSPGEKAGGGNNEQFF. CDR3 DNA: TGTGCCAGCAGCCCCGGAGAGAAAGCGGGAGGGGGGAACAATGAGCAGTTCTTC.

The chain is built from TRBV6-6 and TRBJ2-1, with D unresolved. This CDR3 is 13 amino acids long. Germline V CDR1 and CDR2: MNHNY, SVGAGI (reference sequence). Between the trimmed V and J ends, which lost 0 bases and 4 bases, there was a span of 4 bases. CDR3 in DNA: TGTGCCAGCAGTTACTCGGGATACAATGAGCAGTTCTTC. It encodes CASSYSGYNEQFF.